One and the same sample provided the 21 T cell receptor beta chains below, sequenced in a study of T cell changes during pregnancy in multiple sclerosis. The data were produced by immunoSEQ multiplex PCR, yet TCRdb's version contains in-frame clones alone and is incomplete. The sample shows some 80,000 clones, 92% of them seen only once. The material sequenced was peripheral blood, taken before pregnancy. The source of these receptors is a female donor with multiple sclerosis, enrolled in a pregnancy study.

This chain joins TRBV7-9 and TRBJ2-1; TRBD1 aligns across 9 bases. J lost 6 bases, V lost 0 bases, and 6 bases had no gene match. This CDR3 has 16 residues. CDR1 SEHNR and CDR2 FQNEAQ come from the germline V gene (reference sequence). The CDR3 region has the DNA TGTGCCAGCAGCTTAGCCGGACAGGGGAGACGCAATGAGCAGTTCTTC. Protein sequence: CASSLAGQGRRNEQFF.

The chain is built from TRBV29-1 and TRBJ2-2; 9 bases map to TRBD1. Unmatched junction bases numbered 4, after V lost 5 bases and J lost 3 bases. CDR1 is SQVTM and CDR2 is ANQGSEA in the germline V gene. The CDR3 spans 14 residues. The CDR3 sequence is CSVRTGVDTGELFF. In DNA form, the CDR3 reads TGCAGCGTTCGGACAGGGGTAGACACCGGGGAGCTGTTTTTT.

The chain uses TRBV28 and TRBJ1-5, with 8 bases lining up with TRBD1. This CDR3 has 15 residues. Losses at the gene ends were 5 bases for V and 7 bases for J; bases not matched to a gene: 10. CDR1 and CDR2 (germline): MDHEN, SYDVKM. This CDR3 reads CASSHPTGGTQPQHF. The CDR3 bases are TGTGCCAGCAGTCACCCCACAGGGGGGACCCAGCCCCAGCATTTT.

The chain carries TRBV6-1 and TRBJ1-2, with D perhaps matching TRBD1 (5 bases). This CDR3 has 17 amino acids. The germline V and J ends were trimmed by 4 bases and 5 bases, with 23 bases remaining between them. CDR1 is MNHNS, CDR2 SASEGT, per germline. CDR3 residues: CASSGRATLGTRYGYTF. The CDR3 DNA reads as TGTGCCAGCAGTGGCCGGGCGACCTTGGGGACTCGGTATGGCTACACCTTC.

The CDR3 is CARRFSGGVGTPYEQYF. The CDR3, as DNA: TGTGCCAGAAGATTTAGTGGGGGAGTTGGGACTCCCTACGAGCAGTACTTC. The rearrangement joins TRBV27 to TRBJ2-7; weak D call: TRBD2 (6 bases). CDR3 length: 17 amino acids. V was shortened by 9 bases and J by 2 bases, with 26 bases between the two germline ends. Germline V gives CDR1 MNHEY, CDR2 SMNVEV (reference sequence).

This clone was detected only a few times. The V gene is TRBV2, the J gene TRBJ2-5, with TRBD2 identical over 10 bases. The CDR3 runs to 15 residues. CDR1 is SNHLY and CDR2 is FYNNEI in the germline V gene. Trimming took 3 bases from V and 2 from J; bases not matched to a gene: 3. CDR3: CASSEETSGQETQYF. For the CDR3, the DNA is TGTGCCAGCAGTGAGGAGACTAGCGGGCAAGAGACCCAGTACTTC.

V is TRBV6-5 and J is TRBJ1-2; D may be TRBD1 (5 bases). The CDR3 is 13 amino acids. Germline CDR1 MNHEY, CDR2 SVGAGI. Trimming left V 6 bases short and J 6 bases short, with 14 bases between. CDR3 coding DNA: TGTGCCAGCAGCCGCGGATGGGGGGATGGCTACACCTTC. Translating gives CASSRGWGDGYTF.

This rearrangement joins TRBV2 to TRBJ2-3; TRBD2 agrees at 8 bases. CDR3 size: 13 residues. Trimming took 7 bases from V and 3 from J; bases not matched to a gene: 3. The germline V gene has CDR1 SNHLY and CDR2 FYNNEI. CDR3 sequence (DNA): TGTGCCAGCAACGAGCGGGAGACAGATACGCAGTATTTT. Amino acids: CASNERETDTQYF. The full variable domain, in which reference TRBV2 and TRBJ2-3 provide the parts outside the CDR3, is EPEVTQTPSHQVTQMGQEVILRCVPISNHLYFYWYRQILGQKVEFLVSFYNNEISEKSEIFDDQFSVERPDGSNFTLKIRSTKLEDSAMYFCASNERETDTQYFGPGTRLTVL.

The CDR3 here is CASSQPTGGHTGELFF. CDR3 coding DNA: TGTGCCAGCAGTCAACCGACAGGGGGGCACACCGGGGAGCTGTTTTTT. The chain joins TRBV6-6 to TRBJ2-2, with TRBD1 matching 9 bases. CDR1 is MNHNY and CDR2 is SVGAGI in the germline V gene (reference sequence). V was pared by 5 bases and J by 3 bases, with 7 bases of the junction left unmatched. This CDR3 comprises 16 residues.

This clone was seen only once. The chain uses TRBV28 and TRBJ2-7, with 11 bases that match TRBD2. V shed 4 bases and J 3 bases; nucleotides not matched to a gene: 8. This CDR3 is built from 16 residues. The germline V gene has CDR1 MDHEN and CDR2 SYDVKM. CDR3 in amino acids: CASSSPGTSGVYEQYF. The CDR3 nucleotides are TGTGCCAGCAGTTCACCCGGGACTAGCGGAGTCTACGAGCAGTACTTC.

V usage is TRBV11-2 and J usage is TRBJ2-3; 7 bases align to TRBD1. Germline CDR1 reads SGHAT; CDR2 reads FQNNGV. The CDR3 has 15 amino acids. With V trimmed by 3 bases and J by 2 bases, 5 bases remained unmatched. CDR3 nucleotides: TGTGCCAGCAGCTTGCTAGGACAGGACACAGATACGCAGTATTTT. It is translated as CASSLLGQDTDTQYF.

The chain combines TRBV5-6 with TRBJ2-7; maybe TRBD2 (6 bases). The germline V gene encodes CDR1 SGHDT and CDR2 YYEEEE. Trimming pared 1 base from V and 2 bases from J, leaving 10 bases between. This CDR3 is built from 14 residues. The CDR3 DNA is TGTGCCAGCAGCTTGCGGGAGTTGCCCTACGAGCAGTACTTC. Its translation is CASSLRELPYEQYF.

This chain joins TRBV29-1 and TRBJ2-1; 7 bases align to TRBD2. Germline V CDR1 and CDR2: SQVTM, ANQGSEA. V dropped 7 bases and J dropped 9; count of bases not matched to a gene: 12. The CDR3 sequence is 13 residues long. The CDR3, as DNA: TGCAGCGCCCGCGGGGGACTGCTCGGTGAGCAGTTCTTC. Protein product: CSARGGLLGEQFF.

This clone was seen just once. V is TRBV30 and J is TRBJ1-3, with D possibly TRBD1 on 6 matching bases. V was clipped by 5 bases and J by 9 bases, with 11 bases between them. The CDR3 runs 11 residues. Germline V CDR1 and CDR2: GTSNPN, SVGIG (reference sequence). CDR3 sequence (DNA): TGTGCCTGGGGGGGCGCGGGCACCATATATTTT. Amino acids: CAWGGAGTIYF.

The chain joins TRBV5-4 to TRBJ1-3, with 8 bases matching TRBD1. The length of the CDR3 is 15 residues. V lost 6 bases to trimming and J lost 2 bases; unmatched junction nucleotides: 7. Germline lookup yields CDR1 SGHNT and CDR2 YYREEE (reference sequence). CDR3 residues: CASTLQGVPGNTIYF. CDR3 in DNA: TGTGCCAGCACCTTACAGGGGGTTCCTGGAAACACCATATATTTT.

J is TRBJ2-7 and V is TRBV5-1; 8 nucleotides line up with TRBD2. The CDR3 extends over 15 amino acids. The germline CDR1 and CDR2 sequences are SGHRS and YFSETQ. J lost 2 bases, V lost 1 base, and 5 bases had no gene match. The CDR3 here is CASSLLAGGPYEQYF. The DNA for the CDR3 is TGCGCCAGCAGCTTGCTGGCGGGAGGCCCCTACGAGCAGTACTTC.

V usage is TRBV19 and J usage is TRBJ2-1; 11 bases fit TRBD2. CDR1 is LNHDA, CDR2 SQIVND, per germline (reference sequence). Unmatched junction bases numbered 13, after V lost 6 bases and J lost 9 bases. The CDR3 contains 16 residues. Here the CDR3 reads CASRDVLAGAGREQFF. As DNA, the CDR3 is TGTGCCAGTAGAGACGTACTAGCGGGAGCGGGACGTGAGCAGTTCTTC.

The chain uses TRBV27 and TRBJ2-1, with D perhaps matching TRBD2 (7 bases). V was shortened by 8 bases and J by 1 base, with 21 bases between the two germline ends. The CDR3 consists of 17 residues. CDR1 is MNHEY and CDR2 is SMNVEV in the germline V gene (reference sequence). In DNA form, the CDR3 reads TGTGCCAGCCTCCCTCGGGGGGCGCTCCCTTCCTACAATGAGCAGTTCTTC. Protein: CASLPRGALPSYNEQFF.

V and J are TRBV19 and TRBJ2-2; 9 positions agree with TRBD2. The CDR3 has 15 residues. Germline-derived CDR1 and CDR2 are LNHDA and SQIVND (reference sequence). With V trimmed by 3 bases and J by 5 bases, 4 bases remained unmatched. The DNA of the CDR3 is TGTGCCAGTAGTATTAGCGGGAGTCGGACCGGGGAGCTGTTTTTT. It yields the protein CASSISGSRTGELFF.

The rearrangement joins TRBV6-1 to TRBJ2-7, with 7 nucleotides matching TRBD2. The CDR3 extends over 15 amino acids. Germline V gene sequence: CDR1 MNHNS, CDR2 SASEGT. Trimming at V came to 1 base and at J to 4 bases, leaving 7 bases not matched to a gene. This CDR3 is CASSEGGGPSYEQYF. The CDR3 nucleotides read TGTGCCAGCAGTGAAGGGGGAGGGCCCTCATACGAGCAGTACTTC.

The J gene is TRBJ2-3, the V gene TRBV27; 15 bases fit TRBD2. This CDR3 region has 17 residues. From germline, CDR1 is MNHEY and CDR2 SMNVEV (reference sequence). V lost 8 bases and J lost 3; bases outside the gene matches: 9. In DNA form, the CDR3 reads TGTGCCAGCTCCGCCGGGACTAGCGGGAGGACGACAGATACGCAGTATTTT. Its protein product is CASSAGTSGRTTDTQYF.